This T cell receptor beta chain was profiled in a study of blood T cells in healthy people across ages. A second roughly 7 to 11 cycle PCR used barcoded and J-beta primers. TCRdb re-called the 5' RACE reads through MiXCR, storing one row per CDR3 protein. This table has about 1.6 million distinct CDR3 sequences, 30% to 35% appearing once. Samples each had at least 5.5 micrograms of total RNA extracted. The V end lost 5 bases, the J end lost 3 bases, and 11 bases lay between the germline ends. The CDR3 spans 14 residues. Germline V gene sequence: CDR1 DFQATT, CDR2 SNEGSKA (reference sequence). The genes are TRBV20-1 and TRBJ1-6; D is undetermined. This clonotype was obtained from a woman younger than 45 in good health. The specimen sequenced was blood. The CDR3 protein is CSALSGNYNSPLHF. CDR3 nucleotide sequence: TGCAGTGCTCTATCCGGGAACTATAATTCACCCCTCCACTTT.